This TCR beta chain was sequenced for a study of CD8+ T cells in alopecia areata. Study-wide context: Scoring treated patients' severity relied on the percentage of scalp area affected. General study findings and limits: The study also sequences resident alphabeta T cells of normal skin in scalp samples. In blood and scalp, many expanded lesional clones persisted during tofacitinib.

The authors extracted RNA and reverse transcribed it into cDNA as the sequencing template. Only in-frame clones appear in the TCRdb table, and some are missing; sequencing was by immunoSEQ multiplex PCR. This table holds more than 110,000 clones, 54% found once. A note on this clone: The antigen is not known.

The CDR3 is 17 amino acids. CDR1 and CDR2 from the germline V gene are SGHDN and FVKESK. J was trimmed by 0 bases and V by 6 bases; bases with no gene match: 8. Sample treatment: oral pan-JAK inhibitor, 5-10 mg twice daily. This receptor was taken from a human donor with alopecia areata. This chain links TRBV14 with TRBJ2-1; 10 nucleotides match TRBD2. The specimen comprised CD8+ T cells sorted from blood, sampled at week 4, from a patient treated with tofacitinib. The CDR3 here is CASRDSGGRDSYNEQFF. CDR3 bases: TGTGCCAGCAGAGATAGCGGGGGGCGCGACTCCTACAATGAGCAGTTCTTC.